Following are 21 T cell receptor beta chains from one sample sequenced in a study of multiple sclerosis patients with progressive multifocal leukoencephalopathy. Stated time point: time of PML onset. Clones were read by immunoSEQ multiplex PCR, and TCRdb kept only the in-frame ones, dropping some. The sample lists more than 30,000 clones, 87% occurring once. The source was PBMCs, collected from a patient treated with natalizumab. These TCRs come from a woman in her 40s with progressive multifocal leukoencephalopathy.

Sample share makes this clone medium-sized. The chain has TRBV7-9 and TRBJ2-1, with 7 positions matching TRBD1. The germline gives CDR1 SEHNR, CDR2 FQNEAQ (reference sequence). Losses at the gene ends were 4 bases for V and 10 bases for J; bases not matched to a gene: 7. This CDR3 contains 13 residues. The CDR3: CASSSGQTGEQFF. The CDR3 nucleotides are TGTGCCAGCAGCTCAGGACAGACAGGGGAGCAGTTCTTC.

V and J are TRBV5-1 and TRBJ2-2; D unresolved. V dropped 6 bases and J dropped 7 bases, with 13 bases sitting between them. CDR1 is SGHRS, CDR2 YFSETQ, per germline. The CDR3 is made up of 13 amino acids. The CDR3 spells CASIERDGGELFF. The CDR3 DNA follows: TGCGCCAGCATTGAAAGAGATGGCGGGGAGCTGTTTTTT. Looking up the rest from reference TRBV5-1 and TRBJ2-2 gives the full variable domain: KAGVTQTPRYLIKTRGQQVTLSCSPISGHRSVSWYQQTPGQGLQFLFEYFSETQRNKGNFPGRFSGRQFSNSRSEMNVSTLELGDSALYLCASIERDGGELFFGEGSRLTVL.

J is TRBJ2-7 and V is TRBV4-3; 11 positions agree with TRBD2. CDR3 size: 15 residues. After removal of 0 bases from V and 4 bases from J, the junction contained 2 bases not matched to a gene. CDR1 is LGHNA, CDR2 YSLEER, per germline. The CDR3 region is CASSQETSGGYEQYF. CDR3 sequence (DNA): TGCGCCAGCAGCCAAGAAACTAGCGGGGGTTACGAGCAGTACTTC.

The V and J genes are TRBV2 and TRBJ2-3; weak D call: TRBD2 (5 bases). Germline CDR1 and CDR2: SNHLY and FYNNEI. The CDR3 runs to 14 residues. V lost 1 base and J lost 0, with 5 bases in between. Here the CDR3 reads CASSEGGSTDTQYF. The CDR3 bases are TGTGCCAGCAGTGAAGGCGGGAGCACAGATACGCAGTATTTT.

The chain links TRBV19 to TRBJ1-5; 7 bases match TRBD1. The germline V gene has CDR1 LNHDA and CDR2 SQIVND (reference sequence). V lost 3 bases to trimming and J lost 0 bases; unmatched junction nucleotides: 8. The CDR3 is made up of 17 amino acids. The CDR3 DNA follows: TGTGCCAGTAGTATCGGTGGACAGGTCTATAGCAATCAGCCCCAGCATTTT. Amino acids: CASSIGGQVYSNQPQHF. The full variable domain, completed using reference TRBV19 and TRBJ1-5, is DGGITQSPKYLFRKEGQNVTLSCEQNLNHDAMYWYRQDPGQGLRLIYYSQIVNDFQKGDIAEGYSVSREKKESFPLTVTSAQKNPTAFYLCASSIGGQVYSNQPQHFGDGTRLSIL.

The chain uses TRBV6-5 and TRBJ1-1; D possibly corresponds to TRBD1 (5 bases). The length of the CDR3 is 15 residues. V was clipped by 3 bases and J by 0 bases, with 11 bases between them. Germline lookup yields CDR1 MNHEY and CDR2 SVGAGI. CDR3 loop: CASSYRGRMNTEAFF. CDR3 nucleotide sequence: TGTGCCAGCAGTTATCGGGGCAGGATGAACACTGAAGCTTTCTTT.

The chain combines TRBV5-8 with TRBJ2-5; 15 bases map to TRBD2. CDR3 length equals 17 residues. Germline CDR1 SGHTS, CDR2 YDEGEE. Trimming at V came to 1 base and at J to 3 bases, leaving 4 bases not matched to a gene. In DNA, the CDR3 is TGTGCCAGCAGCTTGAAGGGACTAGCGGGAGGAAAAGAGACCCAGTACTTC. Translating it yields CASSLKGLAGGKETQYF.

CDR3 region: CASSSGTFSYNEQFF. The CDR3 nucleotides are TGTGCCAGCAGTTCCGGGACATTCTCCTACAATGAGCAGTTCTTC. The chain joins TRBV27 to TRBJ2-1; the D gene is possibly TRBD1 (6 bases). The germline gives CDR1 MNHEY, CDR2 SMNVEV (reference sequence). This CDR3 region has 15 residues. The germline V and J ends were trimmed by 4 bases and 0 bases, with 10 bases remaining between them.

V is TRBV30 and J is TRBJ2-1; 11 nucleotides align to TRBD2. The V segment lost 5 bases and the J segment 9 bases; nucleotides outside the gene matches: 12. This CDR3 spans 15 amino acids. Germline V gene sequence: CDR1 GTSNPN, CDR2 SVGIG (reference sequence). CDR3 sequence reads: CAWDPGTSGLGEQFF. The CDR3 nucleotides are TGTGCCTGGGACCCCGGGACTAGCGGTCTCGGTGAGCAGTTCTTC.

The rearrangement links TRBV27 to TRBJ2-1; 13 nucleotides match TRBD2. CDR1 and CDR2 (germline): MNHEY, SMNVEV (reference sequence). The CDR3 extends over 16 amino acids. V shed 6 bases and J 4 bases; nucleotides not matched to a gene: 6. The CDR3, as DNA: TGTGCCAGCAGAAGGACTAGCGGGAGAGGTTACAATGAGCAGTTCTTC. Protein: CASRRTSGRGYNEQFF.

About this clone itself: Its ends do not fully match the called genes, so a read error is possible. The sample holds other DNA sequences that translate to the same CDR3. The chain carries TRBV5-1 and TRBJ1-1; D perhaps matches TRBD1 (6 bases). The CDR3 spans 16 residues. Germline assignment: CDR1 SGHRS and CDR2 YFSETQ. The DNA for the CDR3 is TGCGCCAGCAGCCCCCTTCCAAGGGGGGCGAACACTGAGGCTTTCTTT. Encoded protein: CASSPLPRGANTEAFF.

This clone was seen a handful of times. V and J are TRBV7-2 and TRBJ1-4, with a possible D match to TRBD1 (5 bases). The V gene lost 1 base and the J gene lost 1 base, with 7 bases spanning the gap. CDR1 is SGHTA, CDR2 FQGNSA, per germline. The length of the CDR3 is 15 residues. The DNA for the CDR3 is TGTGCCAGCAGCTTAGTTGGGGGAACTAATGAAAAACTGTTTTTT. This gives the protein CASSLVGGTNEKLFF.

The V gene is TRBV7-2, the J gene TRBJ2-5, with TRBD1 identical over 7 bases. Germline lookup yields CDR1 SGHTA and CDR2 FQGNSA. The V gene end was trimmed by 1 base and the J gene end by 0 bases; junction bases not matched to a gene: 2. The CDR3 has 15 amino acids. CDR3 sequence: CASSLGDRDQETQYF. The CDR3 DNA reads as TGTGCCAGCAGCTTAGGCGACAGGGACCAAGAGACCCAGTACTTC.

The chain combines TRBV7-2 with TRBJ2-1; D might be TRBD1 or TRBD2, each matching 5 bases. The germline V and J ends were trimmed by 0 bases and 9 bases, with 12 bases remaining between them. The germline gives CDR1 SGHTA, CDR2 FQGNSA. CDR3 length: 14 residues. The CDR3 protein is CASSLALLGTEQFF. DNA of the CDR3: TGTGCCAGCAGCTTAGCGCTACTGGGGACTGAGCAGTTCTTC.

The genes are TRBV7-2 and TRBJ2-7; a weak D match, TRBD2 (5 bases). This CDR3 comprises 15 residues. V lost 1 base and J 2 bases, leaving 12 bases between the germline ends. Germline CDR1 is SGHTA and CDR2 is FQGNSA. Written as DNA, the CDR3 is TGTGCCAGCAGCTTAGTAGTGGGAGAGACCTACGAGCAGTACTTC. Translating it yields CASSLVVGETYEQYF.

The chain recombines TRBV25-1 with TRBJ2-5, with 9 bases identical to TRBD1. The closer fit of TRBJ2-7 to the DNA end suggests the J call may be wrong. Germline V lookup: CDR1 MGHDK, CDR2 SYGVNS. CDR3 size: 15 residues. The CDR3 nucleotides read TGTGCCAGCAGTCCTTACCGGGACAGGGCGAACGAGCAGTACTTC. It encodes CASSPYRDRANEQYF.

In nucleotides, the CDR3 is TGTGCCAGCTCACCAGGGGGGGGGTACGAGCAGTACTTC. As protein: CASSPGGGYEQYF. This chain joins TRBV18 and TRBJ2-7; 7 nucleotides align to TRBD2. V lost 2 bases to trimming and J lost 4 bases; unmatched junction nucleotides: 2. The germline gives CDR1 KGHSH, CDR2 LQKENI. The CDR3 is 13 amino acids. Looking up the rest from reference TRBV18 and TRBJ2-7 gives the full variable domain: NAGVMQNPRHLVRRRGQEARLRCSPMKGHSHVYWYRQLPEEGLKFMVYLQKENIIDESGMPKERFSAEFPKEGPSILRIQQVVRGDSAAYFCASSPGGGYEQYFGPGTRLTVT.

The chain employs TRBV5-8 and TRBJ2-1, with TRBD2 as a possible D gene (7 bases). V was cut by 4 bases and J by 7 bases, with 18 bases left in between. CDR3 length: 15 residues. CDR1 is SGHTS and CDR2 is YDEGEE in the germline V gene. The CDR3 loop reads CASSPLAGARNEQFF. In nucleotides, the CDR3 is TGTGCCAGCAGCCCCTTGGCGGGGGCTAGGAATGAGCAGTTCTTC.

The chain recombines TRBV19 with TRBJ1-2; 7 bases line up with TRBD1. The CDR3 extends over 16 amino acids. V shed 3 bases and J 3 bases; nucleotides not matched to a gene: 10. Germline V gene data show CDR1 as LNHDA and CDR2 as SQIVND (reference sequence). CDR3 in DNA: TGTGCCAGTAGTATTGACAGGGTAAGACCGTACTATGGCTACACCTTC. Residues: CASSIDRVRPYYGYTF.

The chain joins TRBV9 to TRBJ2-7, with 7 bases that match TRBD1. CDR3 length: 15 residues. V lost 3 bases and J lost 1; bases outside the gene matches: 7. Germline CDR1 reads SGDLS; CDR2 reads YYNGEE. The CDR3 bases are TGTGCCAGCAGCGCATGGGACAGAGGTTCCTACGAGCAGTACTTC. It is translated as CASSAWDRGSYEQYF. Together with reference TRBV9 and TRBJ2-7, the CDR3 gives the full variable domain: DSGVTQTPKHLITATGQRVTLRCSPRSGDLSVYWYQQSLDQGLQFLIQYYNGEERAKGNILERFSAQQFPDLHSELNLSSLELGDSALYFCASSAWDRGSYEQYFGPGTRLTVT.

V gene TRBV4-2 combines with J gene TRBJ2-2, with D possibly matching TRBD2 (7 bases). V was shortened by 4 bases and J by 5 bases, with 17 bases between the two germline ends. Germline lookup yields CDR1 LGHNA and CDR2 YNFKEQ. The CDR3 loop spans 16 amino acids. In DNA, the CDR3 is TGTGCCAGCAGCCCTACTATGGGGGGGCGGACCGGGGAGCTGTTTTTT. Its translation: CASSPTMGGRTGELFF.